This TCR beta chain is drawn from a study of OX40 agonist ivuxolimab in advanced cancers. As for the study in general: Treatment of patients was with ivuxolimab, an agonistic anti-OX40 (CD134) antibody. General study results and limits: CD4+ and CD8+ blood T cells expanded clonally by week 6 at 0.1 to 3.0 mg/kg.

With respect to this clone: What it binds is not known.

Per germline, CDR1 MNHNY and CDR2 SVGAGI (reference sequence). J gave up 5 bases and V 6 bases, and 7 bases lay outside the gene matches. CDR3 length: 14 amino acids. Produced via immunoSEQ multiplex PCR; TCRdb's table is partial and in-frame only. This sample carries tens of thousands of clones, approximately 88% of them seen once, and the ten largest clones take about 0.76%. The sequences come from CD4+ or CD8+ T cells sorted from blood, collected in a trial of the OX40 agonist ivuxolimab. The source of this sequence is an adult with an advanced solid tumor such as melanoma, head and neck, liver or kidney cancer. This rearrangement joins TRBV6-6 to TRBJ2-5, with 9 bases aligning to TRBD1. The CDR3 DNA follows: TGTGCCAGCAGGTGGGACAGGGTGGAGGAGACCCAGTACTTC. Its protein is CASRWDRVEETQYF.